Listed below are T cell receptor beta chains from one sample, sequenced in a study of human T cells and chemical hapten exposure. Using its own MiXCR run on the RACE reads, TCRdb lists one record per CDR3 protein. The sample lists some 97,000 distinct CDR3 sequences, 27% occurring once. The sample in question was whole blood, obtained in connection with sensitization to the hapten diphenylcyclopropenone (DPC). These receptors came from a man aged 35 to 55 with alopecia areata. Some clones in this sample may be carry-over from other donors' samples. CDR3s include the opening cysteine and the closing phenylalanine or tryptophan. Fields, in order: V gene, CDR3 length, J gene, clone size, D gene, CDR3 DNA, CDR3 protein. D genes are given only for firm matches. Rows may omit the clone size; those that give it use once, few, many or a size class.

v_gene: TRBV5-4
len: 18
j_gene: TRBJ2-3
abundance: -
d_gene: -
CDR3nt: TGTGCCAGCAGCTTGGGGGCCTCGGGGGGCTATAGCACAGATACGCAGTATTTT
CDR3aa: CASSLGASGGYSTDTQYF

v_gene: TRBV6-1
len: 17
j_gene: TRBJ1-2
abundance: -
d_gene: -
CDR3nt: TGTGCCAGCAGTGAGCTCCTATTCAGGGACCGCGACTATGGCTACACCTTC
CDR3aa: CASSELLFRDRDYGYTF

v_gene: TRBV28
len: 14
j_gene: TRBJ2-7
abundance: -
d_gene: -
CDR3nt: TGTGCCAGCAGTCTCCCGGACAGTTCCTACGAGCAGTACTTC
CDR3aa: CASSLPDSSYEQYF

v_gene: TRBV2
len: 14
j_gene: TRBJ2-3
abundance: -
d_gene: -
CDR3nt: TGTGCCAGCACCGGCGCGGGGAGCACAGATACGCAGTATTTT
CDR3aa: CASTGAGSTDTQYF

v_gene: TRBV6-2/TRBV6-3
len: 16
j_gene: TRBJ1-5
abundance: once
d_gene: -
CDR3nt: TGTGCCAGCAGTTACGGTGTGCGGTTCAGGAATCAGCCCCAGCATTTT
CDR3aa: CASSYGVRFRNQPQHF

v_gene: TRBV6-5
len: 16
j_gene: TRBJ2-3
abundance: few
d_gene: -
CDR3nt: TGTGCCAGCAGTTACTTTAGTACCAGGGTCTCAGATACGCAGTATTTT
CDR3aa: CASSYFSTRVSDTQYF

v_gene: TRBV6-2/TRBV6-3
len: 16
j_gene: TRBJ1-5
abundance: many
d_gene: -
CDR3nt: TGTGCCAGCAGTTCCCCGGGGACCCCTGGAAATCAGCCCCAGCATTTT
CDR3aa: CASSSPGTPGNQPQHF

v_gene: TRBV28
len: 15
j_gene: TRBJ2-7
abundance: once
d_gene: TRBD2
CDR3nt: TGTGCCAGCAGTTTAGTCTGGGGAAGCGGGGTCGAGCAGTACTTC
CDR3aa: CASSLVWGSGVEQYF

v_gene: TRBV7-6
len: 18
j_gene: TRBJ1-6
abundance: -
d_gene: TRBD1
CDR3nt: TGTGCCAGCAGCTTTCGACAGGGAGAAAGCTCCTATAATTCACCCCTCCACTTT
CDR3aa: CASSFRQGESSYNSPLHF

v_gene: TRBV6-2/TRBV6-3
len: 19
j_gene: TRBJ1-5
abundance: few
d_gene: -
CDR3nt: TGTGCCAGCAGTTACTCACCGACAGTCATCCGAGCTGGCAATCAGCCCCAGCATTTT
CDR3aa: CASSYSPTVIRAGNQPQHF

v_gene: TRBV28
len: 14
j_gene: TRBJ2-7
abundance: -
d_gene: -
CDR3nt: TGTGCCAGCAGTTTAAGGCAGGGAACCTACAAGCAGTACTTC
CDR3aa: CASSLRQGTYKQYF

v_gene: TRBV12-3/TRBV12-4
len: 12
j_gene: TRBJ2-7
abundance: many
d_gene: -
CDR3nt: TGTGCCAGCAGACAGGGAAGCTACGAGCAGTACTTC
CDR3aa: CASRQGSYEQYF

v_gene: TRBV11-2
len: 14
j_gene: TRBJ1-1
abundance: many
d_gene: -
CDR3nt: TGTGCCAGCAGCTTAGAGTCTAGCCGCACTGAAGCTTTCTTT
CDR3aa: CASSLESSRTEAFF

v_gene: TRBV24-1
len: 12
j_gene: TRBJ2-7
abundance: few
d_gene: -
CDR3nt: TGTGCCACCAGTGATGCCGGTAGCGAGCAGTACTTC
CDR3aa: CATSDAGSEQYF

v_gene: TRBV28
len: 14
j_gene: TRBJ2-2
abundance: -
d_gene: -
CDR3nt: TGTGCCAGCCATCAACAGGGAAACACCGGGGAGCTGTTTTTT
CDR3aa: CASHQQGNTGELFF

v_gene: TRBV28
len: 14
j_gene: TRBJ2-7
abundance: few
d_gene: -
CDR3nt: TGTGCCAGCAGAAAAGGGGTCTACACCGGAGAGCAGTACTTC
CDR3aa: CASRKGVYTGEQYF

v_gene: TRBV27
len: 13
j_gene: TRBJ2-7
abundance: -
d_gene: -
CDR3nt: TGTGCCAGCAGTTGGAGGGTCAACTACGAGCAGTACTTC
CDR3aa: CASSWRVNYEQYF

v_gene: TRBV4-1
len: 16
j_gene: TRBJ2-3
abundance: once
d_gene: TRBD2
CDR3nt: TGCGCCAGCAGCCGGGAACTAGCGGGAGGGGTCGATACGCAGTATTTT
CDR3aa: CASSRELAGGVDTQYF

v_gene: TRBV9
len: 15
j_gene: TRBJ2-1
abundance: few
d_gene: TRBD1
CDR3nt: TGTGCCAGCAGCGCCGGGACAGGGGGCCACAATGAGCAGTTCTTC
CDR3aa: CASSAGTGGHNEQFF

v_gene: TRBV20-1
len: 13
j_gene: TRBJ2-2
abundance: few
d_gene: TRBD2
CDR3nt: TGCAGTGCTAGGGGGGGGGGTCCCGGGGAGCTGTTTTTT
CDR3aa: CSARGGGPGELFF

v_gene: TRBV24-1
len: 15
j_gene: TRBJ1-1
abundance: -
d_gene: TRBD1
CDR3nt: TGTGCCACCAGGGGACAGGGGACCCGAAACACTGAAGCTTTCTTT
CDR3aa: CATRGQGTRNTEAFF

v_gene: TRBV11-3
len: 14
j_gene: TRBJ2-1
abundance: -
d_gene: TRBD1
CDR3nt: TGTGCCAGCAGCCTAGGGGACAGGGACAATGAGCAGTTCTTC
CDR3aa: CASSLGDRDNEQFF

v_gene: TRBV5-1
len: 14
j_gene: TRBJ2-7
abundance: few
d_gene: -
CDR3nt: TGCGCCAGCCGAGTCGCCGGGGGGCAATACGAGCAGTACTTC
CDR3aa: CASRVAGGQYEQYF

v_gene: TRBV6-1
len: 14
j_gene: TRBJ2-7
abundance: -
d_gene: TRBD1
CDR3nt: TGTGCCATCTCCTCGACAGGGGCGTCCTACGAGCAGTACTTC
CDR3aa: CAISSTGASYEQYF

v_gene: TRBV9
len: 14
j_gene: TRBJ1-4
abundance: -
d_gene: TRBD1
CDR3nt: TGTGCCAGCAGCGCTCGACAGGGGGCTGAAAAACTGTTTTTT
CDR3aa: CASSARQGAEKLFF

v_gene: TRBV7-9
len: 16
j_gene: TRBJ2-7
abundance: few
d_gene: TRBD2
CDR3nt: TGTGCCAGCAGCTCCCCCGGACTAGCGGGAAAGGGCGAGCAGTACTTC
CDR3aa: CASSSPGLAGKGEQYF

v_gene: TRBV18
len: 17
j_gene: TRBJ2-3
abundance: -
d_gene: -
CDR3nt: TGTGCCAGCTCACCCCAGGGATTTAGCGGATCCACAGATACGCAGTATTTT
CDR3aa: CASSPQGFSGSTDTQYF

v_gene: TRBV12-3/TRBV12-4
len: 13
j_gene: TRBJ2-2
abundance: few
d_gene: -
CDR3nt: TGTGCCAGCCGACCGGCGAACACCGGGGAGCTGTTTTTT
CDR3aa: CASRPANTGELFF

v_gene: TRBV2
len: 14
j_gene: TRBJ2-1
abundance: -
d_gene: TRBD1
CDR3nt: TGTGCCAGCAGTGAATGGACAGGGTTGAATGAGCAGTTCTTC
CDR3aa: CASSEWTGLNEQFF

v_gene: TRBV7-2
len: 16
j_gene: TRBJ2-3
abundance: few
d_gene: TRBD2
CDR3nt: TGTGCCAGCACCACTAGAACAGCGGGAGGCTCAGATACGCAGTATTTT
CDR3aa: CASTTRTAGGSDTQYF

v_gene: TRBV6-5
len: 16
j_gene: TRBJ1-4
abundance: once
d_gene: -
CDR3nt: TGTGCCAGCAGTCGCGAAGGACGGCCTCGGAACGGAAAACTGTTTTTT
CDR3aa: CASSREGRPRNGKLFF

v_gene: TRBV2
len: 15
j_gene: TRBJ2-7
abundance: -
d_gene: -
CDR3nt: TGTGCCAGCAGAGACTTCACCAAAAGGCCCTACGAGCAGTACTTC
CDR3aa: CASRDFTKRPYEQYF

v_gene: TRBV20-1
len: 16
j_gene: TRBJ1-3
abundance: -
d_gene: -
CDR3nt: TGCAGTGCTAGAGATTCTAGTAGAGGGAGTTCAAACACCATATATTTT
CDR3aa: CSARDSSRGSSNTIYF

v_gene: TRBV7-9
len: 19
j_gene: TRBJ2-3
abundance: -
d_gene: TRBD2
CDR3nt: TGTGCCAGCAGCTTAGGGCGAAGCGGGAGTTCTCCTAGCACAGATACGCAGTATTTT
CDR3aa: CASSLGRSGSSPSTDTQYF

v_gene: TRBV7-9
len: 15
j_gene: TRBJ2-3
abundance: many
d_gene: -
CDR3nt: TGTGCCAGCACCCCGACAGGACCAACCACAGATACGCAGTATTTT
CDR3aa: CASTPTGPTTDTQYF

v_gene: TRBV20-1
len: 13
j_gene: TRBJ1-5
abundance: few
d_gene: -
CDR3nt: TGCAGTGCCAGGGAGGGGCCTAATCAGCCCCAGCATTTT
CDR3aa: CSAREGPNQPQHF

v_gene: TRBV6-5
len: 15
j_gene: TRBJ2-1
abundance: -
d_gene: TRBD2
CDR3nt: TGTGCCAGCAGCTCCGGGGTAGCGGGATACAATGAGCAGTTCTTC
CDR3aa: CASSSGVAGYNEQFF

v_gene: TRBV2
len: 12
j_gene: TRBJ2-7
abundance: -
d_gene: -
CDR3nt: TGTGCCAGCAGCGAAGCACGTGGCGAGCAGTACTTC
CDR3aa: CASSEARGEQYF

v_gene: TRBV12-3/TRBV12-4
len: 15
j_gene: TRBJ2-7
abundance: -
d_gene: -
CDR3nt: TGTGCCAGCAGCCCAGTTGAGGGTAAGATGGGCGAGCAGTACTTC
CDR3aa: CASSPVEGKMGEQYF

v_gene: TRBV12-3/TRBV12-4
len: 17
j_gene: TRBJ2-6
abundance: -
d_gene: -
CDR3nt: TGTGCCACCACGGACAGTTTAAGTCCTCCTGGGGCCAACGTCCTGACTTTC
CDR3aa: CATTDSLSPPGANVLTF

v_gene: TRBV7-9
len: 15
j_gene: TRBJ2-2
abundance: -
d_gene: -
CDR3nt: TGTGCCAGCAGCCCGACAGGTTCGAACACCGGGGAGCTGTTTTTT
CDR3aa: CASSPTGSNTGELFF

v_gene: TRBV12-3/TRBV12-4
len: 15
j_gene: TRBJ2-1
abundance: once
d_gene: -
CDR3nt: TGTGCCAGCAGTTGGGGGCTAGCGGTACTAAATGAGCAGTTCTTC
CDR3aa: CASSWGLAVLNEQFF

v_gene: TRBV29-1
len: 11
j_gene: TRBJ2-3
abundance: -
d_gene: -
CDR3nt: TGCAGCGTTGAAGCAGGGGATACGCAGTATTTT
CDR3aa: CSVEAGDTQYF

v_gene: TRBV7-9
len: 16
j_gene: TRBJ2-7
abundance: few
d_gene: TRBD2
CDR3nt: TGTGCCAGCAGCCGAAATAGCGGGGGGAGAACCTACGAGCAGTACTTC
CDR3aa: CASSRNSGGRTYEQYF

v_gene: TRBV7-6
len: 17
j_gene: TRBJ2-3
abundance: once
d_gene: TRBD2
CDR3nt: TGTGCCAGCAGCTTAGCCTCACTAGCGGGAGTTGGAGATACGCAGTATTTT
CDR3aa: CASSLASLAGVGDTQYF

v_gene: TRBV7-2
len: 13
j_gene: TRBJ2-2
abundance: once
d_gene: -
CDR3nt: TGTGCCAGCAGCTTAAAGGTGACCGGGGAGCTGTTTTTT
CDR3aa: CASSLKVTGELFF

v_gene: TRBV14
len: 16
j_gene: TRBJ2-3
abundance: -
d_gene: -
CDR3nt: TGTGCCAGCAGCCAAGTACAGGGGAGGGGCACAGATACGCAGTATTTT
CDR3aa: CASSQVQGRGTDTQYF

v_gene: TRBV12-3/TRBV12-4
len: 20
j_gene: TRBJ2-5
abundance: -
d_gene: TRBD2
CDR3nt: TGTGCCAGCAGTTTAGGGTTGGAGGCTAGCGGGAGAATCGGTTTGGAGACCCAGTACTTC
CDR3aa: CASSLGLEASGRIGLETQYF

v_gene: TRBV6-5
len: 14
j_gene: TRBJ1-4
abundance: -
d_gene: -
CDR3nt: TGTGCCAGCAGTACCCAGGGAGGGCGTGAAAAACTGTTTTTT
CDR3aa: CASSTQGGREKLFF

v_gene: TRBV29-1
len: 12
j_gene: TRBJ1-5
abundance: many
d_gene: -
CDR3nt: TGCAGCGTTGGGTCGGGGGAGCGGCCCCAGCATTTT
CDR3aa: CSVGSGERPQHF

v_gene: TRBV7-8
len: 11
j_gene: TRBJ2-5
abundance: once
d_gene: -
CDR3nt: TGTGCCAGCAGCGACCAAGAGACCCAGTACTTC
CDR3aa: CASSDQETQYF

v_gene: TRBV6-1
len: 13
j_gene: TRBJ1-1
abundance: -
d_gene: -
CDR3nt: TGTGCCAGCAGAAGGCAGGGGAACACTGAAGCTTTCTTT
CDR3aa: CASRRQGNTEAFF

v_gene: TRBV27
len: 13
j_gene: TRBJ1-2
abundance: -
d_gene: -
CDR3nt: TGTGCCAGCAGATCCATAGGGGTCCATGGCTACACCTTC
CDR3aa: CASRSIGVHGYTF

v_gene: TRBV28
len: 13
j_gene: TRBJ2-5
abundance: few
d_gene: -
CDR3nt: TGTGCCAGCAGTTCAGCGGAGCCGGCGACCCAGTACTTC
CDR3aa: CASSSAEPATQYF

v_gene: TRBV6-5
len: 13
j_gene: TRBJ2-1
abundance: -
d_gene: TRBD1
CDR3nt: TGTGCCAGTCATCGGACAGGATCCAATGAGCAGTTCTTC
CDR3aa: CASHRTGSNEQFF